These 6 T cell receptor beta chains came from one sample sequenced in a study of cytomegalovirus exposure and HLA in healthy donors. A multiplex PCR was run with 60 Vbeta primers and 13 Jbeta primers. Libraries were prepared by immunoSEQ multiplex PCR; TCRdb keeps only in-frame clonotypes and omits some of them. The table includes over 45,000 clones, about four fifths detected once. The specimen sequenced was PBMCs. The source of these receptors is a female donor in good health and CMV-seronegative.

The sample holds a few counts of this clone. The chain is built from TRBV10-3 and TRBJ1-5, with 7 bases fitting TRBD1. The V and J ends lost 7 bases and 5 bases, in that order; junction bases with no gene match: 5. CDR1 is ENHRY, CDR2 SYGVKD, per germline. The CDR3 loop spans 13 amino acids. CDR3 amino acids: CAITRDRDQPQHF. The CDR3 DNA reads as TGTGCCATCACTCGGGACAGAGATCAGCCCCAGCATTTT.

The rearrangement uses TRBV18 and TRBJ1-1; D gene unclear. The germline V gene has CDR1 KGHSH and CDR2 LQKENI. The CDR3 runs to 13 residues. Between the trimmed V and J ends, which lost 8 bases and 0 bases, there was a span of 10 bases. CDR3 nucleotide sequence: TGTGCCAGCGAAGCAACGGTGAACACTGAAGCTTTCTTT. Its translation: CASEATVNTEAFF.

This chain joins TRBV7-9 and TRBJ1-1; possibly TRBD1 for D (5 bases). V gave up 5 bases and J gave up 0 bases, with 13 bases separating them. Germline V CDR1 and CDR2: SEHNR, FQNEAQ (reference sequence). The CDR3 is 15 residues long. The CDR3 spells CASSPSRGMNTEAFF. CDR3 DNA sequence: TGTGCCAGCAGCCCCTCTAGGGGAATGAACACTGAAGCTTTCTTT.

The chain joins TRBV6-6 to TRBJ1-1; no clear D gene. V was trimmed by 0 bases and J by 2 bases, leaving 10 bases between them. The CDR3 is made up of 15 amino acids. The germline CDR1 and CDR2 sequences are MNHNY and SVGAGI (reference sequence). This CDR3 is CASSYSSRENTEAFF. CDR3 sequence (DNA): TGTGCCAGCAGTTACTCCTCACGGGAAAACACTGAAGCTTTCTTT.

This clone showed up just once. The gene calls are TRBV7-3 and TRBJ2-5; perhaps TRBD2 as D (5 bases). This CDR3 region has 15 residues. Germline CDR1 reads SGHTA; CDR2 reads FQGTGA. V gave up 1 base and J gave up 5 bases, with 14 bases separating them. CDR3 amino acids: CASSLRGGGPETQYF. In nucleotides, the CDR3 is TGTGCCAGCAGCTTAAGGGGTGGCGGGCCGGAGACCCAGTACTTC.

The CDR3 sequence: CASSVKPGGLQGSEAFF. CDR3 bases: TGTGCCAGCAGCGTCAAGCCGGGGGGTCTTCAGGGGAGTGAAGCTTTCTTT. The V gene is TRBV7-9, the J gene TRBJ1-1; the D gene is possibly TRBD1 (6 bases). The CDR3 loop spans 17 amino acids. The germline CDR1 and CDR2 sequences are SEHNR and FQNEAQ (reference sequence). V was trimmed by 5 bases and J by 7 bases, leaving 26 bases between them.